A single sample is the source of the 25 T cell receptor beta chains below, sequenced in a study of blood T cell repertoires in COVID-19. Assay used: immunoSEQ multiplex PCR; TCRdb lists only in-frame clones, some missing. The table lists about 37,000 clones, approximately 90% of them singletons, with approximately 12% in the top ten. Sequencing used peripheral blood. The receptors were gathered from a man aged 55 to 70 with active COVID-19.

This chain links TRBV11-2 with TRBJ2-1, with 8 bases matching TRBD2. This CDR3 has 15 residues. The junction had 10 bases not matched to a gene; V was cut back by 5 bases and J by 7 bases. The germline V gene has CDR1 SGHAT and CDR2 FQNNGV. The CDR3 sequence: CASSPSLAGGNEQFF. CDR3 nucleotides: TGTGCCAGCAGCCCCAGCTTGGCGGGAGGAAATGAGCAGTTCTTC.

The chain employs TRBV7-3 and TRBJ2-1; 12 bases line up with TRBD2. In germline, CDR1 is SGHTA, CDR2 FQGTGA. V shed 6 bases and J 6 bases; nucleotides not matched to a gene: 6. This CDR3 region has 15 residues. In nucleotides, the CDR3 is TGTGCCAGCAGGGGGGGACTAGCGGGTTCCAATGAGCAGTTCTTC. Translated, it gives CASRGGLAGSNEQFF.

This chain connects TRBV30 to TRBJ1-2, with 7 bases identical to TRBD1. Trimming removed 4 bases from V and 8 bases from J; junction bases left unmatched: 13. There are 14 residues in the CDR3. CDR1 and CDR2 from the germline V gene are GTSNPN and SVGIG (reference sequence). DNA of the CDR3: TGTGCCTGGACTACCCAAGTGACAGGGTCCGGCTACACCTTC. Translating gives CAWTTQVTGSGYTF.

The chain's CDR3 is CASISRGSGNTIYF. For the CDR3, the DNA is TGTGCCAGCATCTCAAGGGGCAGCGGAAACACCATATATTTT. J is TRBJ1-3 and V is TRBV28; D may be TRBD1 (5 bases). CDR3 size: 14 residues. The V gene's germline CDR1 is MDHEN and CDR2 SYDVKM. Trimming left V 7 bases short and J 4 bases short, with 14 bases between.

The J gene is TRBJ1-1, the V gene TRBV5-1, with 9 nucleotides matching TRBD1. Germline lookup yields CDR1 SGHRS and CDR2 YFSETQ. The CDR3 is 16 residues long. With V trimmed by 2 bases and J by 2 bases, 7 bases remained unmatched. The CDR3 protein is CASSLRTGALNTEAFF. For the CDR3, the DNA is TGCGCCAGCAGCTTAAGGACAGGGGCGCTTAACACTGAAGCTTTCTTT.

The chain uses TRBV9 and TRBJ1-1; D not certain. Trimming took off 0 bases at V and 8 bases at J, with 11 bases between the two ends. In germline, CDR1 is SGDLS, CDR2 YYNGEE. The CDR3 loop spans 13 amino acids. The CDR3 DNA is TGTGCCAGCAGCGTAGGGGCTCTACCCGAAGCTTTCTTT. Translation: CASSVGALPEAFF. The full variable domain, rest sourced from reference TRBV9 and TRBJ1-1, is DSGVTQTPKHLITATGQRVTLRCSPRSGDLSVYWYQQSLDQGLQFLIQYYNGEERAKGNILERFSAQQFPDLHSELNLSSLELGDSALYFCASSVGALPEAFFGQGTRLTVV.

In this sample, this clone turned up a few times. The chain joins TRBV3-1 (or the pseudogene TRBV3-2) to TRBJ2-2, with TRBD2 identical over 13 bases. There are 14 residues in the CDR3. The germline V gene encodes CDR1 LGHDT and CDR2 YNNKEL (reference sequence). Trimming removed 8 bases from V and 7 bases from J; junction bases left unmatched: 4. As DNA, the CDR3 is TGTGCCAGCCGAAGGACTAGCGGGAGCGGGGAGCTGTTTTTT. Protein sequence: CASRRTSGSGELFF.

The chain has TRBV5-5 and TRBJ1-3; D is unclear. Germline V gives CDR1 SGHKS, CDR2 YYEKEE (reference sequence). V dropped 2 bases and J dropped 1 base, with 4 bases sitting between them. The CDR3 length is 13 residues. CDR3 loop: CASSFSSGNTIYF. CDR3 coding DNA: TGTGCCAGCAGCTTTAGTTCTGGAAACACCATATATTTT.

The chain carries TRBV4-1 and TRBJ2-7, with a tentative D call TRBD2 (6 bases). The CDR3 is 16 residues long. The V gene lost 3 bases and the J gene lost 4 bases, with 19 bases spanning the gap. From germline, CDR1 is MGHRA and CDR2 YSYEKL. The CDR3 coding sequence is TGCGCCAGCAGCCACAAACCCTGGAGGGAGCGGTACGAGCAGTACTTC. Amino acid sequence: CASSHKPWRERYEQYF.

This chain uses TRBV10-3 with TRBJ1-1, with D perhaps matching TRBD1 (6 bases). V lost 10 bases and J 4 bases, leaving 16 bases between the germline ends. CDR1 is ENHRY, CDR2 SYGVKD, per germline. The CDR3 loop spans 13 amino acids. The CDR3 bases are TGTGCCACCGGGGATCTCAGGGGCACTGAAGCTTTCTTT. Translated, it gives CATGDLRGTEAFF.

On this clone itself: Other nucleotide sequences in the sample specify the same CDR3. This chain's CDR3 is CASSPPENTEAFF. For the CDR3, the DNA is TGTGCCAGCAGCCCCCCAGAGAACACTGAAGCTTTCTTT. This rearrangement joins TRBV3-1 (or the pseudogene TRBV3-2) to TRBJ1-1; the D is unclear. Germline CDR1 and CDR2: LGHDT and YNNKEL (reference sequence). With 4 bases removed from V and 1 base from J, the gap between germline ends came to 7 bases. The CDR3 covers 13 residues.

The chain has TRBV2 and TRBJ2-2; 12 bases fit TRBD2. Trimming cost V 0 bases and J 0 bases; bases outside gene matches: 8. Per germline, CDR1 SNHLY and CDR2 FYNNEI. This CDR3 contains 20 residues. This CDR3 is CASSEALWTSGMPNTGELFF. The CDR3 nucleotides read TGTGCCAGCAGTGAAGCGCTTTGGACTAGCGGGATGCCGAACACCGGGGAGCTGTTTTTT.

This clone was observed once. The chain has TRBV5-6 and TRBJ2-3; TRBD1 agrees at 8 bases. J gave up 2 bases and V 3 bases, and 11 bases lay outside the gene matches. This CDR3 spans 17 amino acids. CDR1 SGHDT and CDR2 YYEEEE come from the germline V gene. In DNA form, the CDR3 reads TGTGCCAGCAGCTCCCGAGTCCGGACAGGGTCCACAGATACGCAGTATTTT. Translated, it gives CASSSRVRTGSTDTQYF.

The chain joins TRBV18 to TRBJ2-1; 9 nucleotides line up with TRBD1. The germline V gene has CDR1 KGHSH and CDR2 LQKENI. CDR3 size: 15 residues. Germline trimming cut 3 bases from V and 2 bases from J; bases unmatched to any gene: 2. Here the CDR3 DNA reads TGTGCCAGCTCACCTCGGACAGGGGCCTACAATGAGCAGTTCTTC. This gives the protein CASSPRTGAYNEQFF.

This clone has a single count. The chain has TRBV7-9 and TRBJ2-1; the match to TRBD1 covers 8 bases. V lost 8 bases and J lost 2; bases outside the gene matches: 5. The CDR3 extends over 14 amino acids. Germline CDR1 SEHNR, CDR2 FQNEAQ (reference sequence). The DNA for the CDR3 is TGTGCCAGCTTAACAGGGGGGCCCTACAATGAGCAGTTCTTC. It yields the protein CASLTGGPYNEQFF.

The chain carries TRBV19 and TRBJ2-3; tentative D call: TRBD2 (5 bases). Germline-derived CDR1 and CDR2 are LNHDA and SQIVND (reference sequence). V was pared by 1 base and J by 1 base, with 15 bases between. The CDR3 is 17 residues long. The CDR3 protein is CASSIAGLPRGTDTQYF. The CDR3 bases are TGTGCCAGTAGTATAGCAGGACTCCCCCGGGGCACAGATACGCAGTATTTT.

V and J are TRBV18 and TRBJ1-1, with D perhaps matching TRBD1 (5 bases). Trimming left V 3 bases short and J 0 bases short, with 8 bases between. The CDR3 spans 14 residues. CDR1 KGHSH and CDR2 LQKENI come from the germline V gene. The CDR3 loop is CASSPLQVNTEAFF. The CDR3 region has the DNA TGTGCCAGCTCACCCTTACAGGTGAACACTGAAGCTTTCTTT.

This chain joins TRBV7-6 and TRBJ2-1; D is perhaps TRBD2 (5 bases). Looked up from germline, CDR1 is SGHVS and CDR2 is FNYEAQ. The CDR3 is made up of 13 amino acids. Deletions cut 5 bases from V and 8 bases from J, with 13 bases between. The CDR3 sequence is CASSPGEWDEQFF. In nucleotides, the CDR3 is TGTGCCAGCAGCCCCGGGGAATGGGATGAGCAGTTCTTC.

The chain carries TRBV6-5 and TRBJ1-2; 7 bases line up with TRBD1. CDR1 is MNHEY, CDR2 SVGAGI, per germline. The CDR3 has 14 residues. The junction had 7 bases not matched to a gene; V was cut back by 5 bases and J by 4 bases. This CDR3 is CASSHRGLAYGYTF. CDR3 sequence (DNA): TGTGCCAGCAGTCACAGGGGCCTCGCCTATGGCTACACCTTC.

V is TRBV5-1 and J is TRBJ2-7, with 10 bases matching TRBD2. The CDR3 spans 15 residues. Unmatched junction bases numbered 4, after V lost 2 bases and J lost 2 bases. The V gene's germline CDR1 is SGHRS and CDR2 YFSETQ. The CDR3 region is CASSFASGSPYEQYF. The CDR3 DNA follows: TGCGCCAGCAGCTTTGCTAGCGGGAGTCCCTACGAGCAGTACTTC.

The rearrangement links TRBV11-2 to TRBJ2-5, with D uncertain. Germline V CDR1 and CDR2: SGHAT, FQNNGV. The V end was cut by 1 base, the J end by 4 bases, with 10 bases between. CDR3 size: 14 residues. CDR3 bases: TGTGCCAGCAGCTTAGTGAGGAAACCAGAGACCCAGTACTTC. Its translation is CASSLVRKPETQYF.

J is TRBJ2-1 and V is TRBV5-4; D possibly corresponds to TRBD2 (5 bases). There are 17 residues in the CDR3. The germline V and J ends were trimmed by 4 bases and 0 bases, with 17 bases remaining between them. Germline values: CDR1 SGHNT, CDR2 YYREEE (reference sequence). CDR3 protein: CASSGPEGPSSYNEQFF. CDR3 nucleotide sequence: TGTGCCAGCAGCGGTCCTGAGGGTCCAAGCTCCTACAATGAGCAGTTCTTC. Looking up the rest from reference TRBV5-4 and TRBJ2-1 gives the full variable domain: ETGVTQSPTHLIKTRGQQVTLRCSSQSGHNTVSWYQQALGQGPQFIFQYYREEENGRGNFPPRFSGLQFPNYSSELNVNALELDDSALYLCASSGPEGPSSYNEQFFGPGTRLTVL.

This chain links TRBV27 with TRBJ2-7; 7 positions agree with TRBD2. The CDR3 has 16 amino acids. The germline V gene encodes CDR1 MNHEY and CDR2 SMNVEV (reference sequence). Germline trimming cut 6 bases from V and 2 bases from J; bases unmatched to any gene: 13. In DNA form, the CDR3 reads TGTGCCAGCAGCTTTGGGGCGGGGGTCACCACCTACGAGCAGTACTTC. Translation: CASSFGAGVTTYEQYF.

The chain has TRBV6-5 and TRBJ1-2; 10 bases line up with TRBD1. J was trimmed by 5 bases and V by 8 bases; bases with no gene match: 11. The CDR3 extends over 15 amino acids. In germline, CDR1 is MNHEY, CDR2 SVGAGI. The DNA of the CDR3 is TGTGCCAGCGGGGCCGCGACAGGGGGCGCGTATGGCTACACCTTC. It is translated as CASGAATGGAYGYTF.

The DNA of the CDR3 is TGTGCCAGCAGCGCAGAGGGCTACGGGAGCGGTTACAATGAGCAGTTCTTC. Its protein is CASSAEGYGSGYNEQFF. The chain employs TRBV9 and TRBJ2-1; D possibly corresponds to TRBD2 (6 bases). The CDR3 consists of 17 residues. Trimming left V 3 bases short and J 4 bases short, with 20 bases between. CDR1 and CDR2 from the germline V gene are SGDLS and YYNGEE.